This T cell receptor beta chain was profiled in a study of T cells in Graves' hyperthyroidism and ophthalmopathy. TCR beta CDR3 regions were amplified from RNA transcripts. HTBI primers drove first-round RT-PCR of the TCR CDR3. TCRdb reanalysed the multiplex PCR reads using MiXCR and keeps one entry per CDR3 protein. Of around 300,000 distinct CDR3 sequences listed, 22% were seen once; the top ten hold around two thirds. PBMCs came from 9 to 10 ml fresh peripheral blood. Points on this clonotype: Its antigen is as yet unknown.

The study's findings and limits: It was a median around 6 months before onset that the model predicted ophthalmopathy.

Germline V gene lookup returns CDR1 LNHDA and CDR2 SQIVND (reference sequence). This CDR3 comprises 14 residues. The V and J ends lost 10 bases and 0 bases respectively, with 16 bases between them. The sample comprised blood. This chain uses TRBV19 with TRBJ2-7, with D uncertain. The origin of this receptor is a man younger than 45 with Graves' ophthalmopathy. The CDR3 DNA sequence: TGTGCCACCTCCTTGCTCTTATCCTCCTACGAGCAGTACTTC. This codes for CATSLLLSSYEQYF.